Listed below are T cell receptor beta chains from one sample, sequenced in a study of blood T cell repertoires in COVID-19. Sequencing was performed with immunoSEQ multiplex PCR; in TCRdb, only in-frame clones are kept and a portion is missing. The sample has hundreds of thousands of clones; roughly 87% are singletons. Specimen: PBMCs or T cells enriched from blood (not recorded which). These receptors all stem from a woman aged 18-30 years with acute COVID-19. Both conserved end residues are part of each CDR3. The D gene is left open where the match is weak. The size of a clone is reported for some rows only, either as once, few or many, or as a class for expanded clones.

size: -; J: TRBJ1-1; V: TRBV6-5; D: TRBD1; DNA: TGTGCCAGCAACGGGGGACAGAAGGCTTTCTTT; CDR3: CASNGGQKAFF
size: once; J: TRBJ2-1; V: TRBV10-2; D: -; DNA: TGCGCCAGCAGTAGTGTGACCGGGAGCTCCTACAATGAGCAGTTCTTC; CDR3: CASSSVTGSSYNEQFF
size: once; J: TRBJ2-7; V: TRBV6-5; D: TRBD2; DNA: TGTGCCAGCAGTTACTCGCCTAGCGGCGTAGACGAGCAGTACTTC; CDR3: CASSYSPSGVDEQYF
size: few; J: TRBJ1-5; V: TRBV10-3; D: TRBD1; DNA: TGTGCCATCAGTGCCTCCGGGACAGGGGGCGGCAGCAATCAGCCCCAGCATTTT; CDR3: CAISASGTGGGSNQPQHF
size: -; J: TRBJ2-4; V: TRBV5-1; D: TRBD1; DNA: TGCGCCAGCAGCCTTATTCCGGGACAGGGAAGCATTCAGTACTTC; CDR3: CASSLIPGQGSIQYF
size: -; J: TRBJ1-1; V: TRBV7-2; D: -; DNA: TGTGCCAGCAGCTTAATCTGGACTGACACTGAAGCTTTCTTT; CDR3: CASSLIWTDTEAFF
size: -; J: TRBJ2-3; V: TRBV7-9; D: -; DNA: TGTGCCAGCAGCTTTGGACTATCCGATACGCAGTATTTT; CDR3: CASSFGLSDTQYF
size: few; J: TRBJ2-7; V: TRBV18; D: TRBD1; DNA: TGTGCCAGCTCAGCGGACAGGAGAGGGTCCTACGAGCAGTACTTC; CDR3: CASSADRRGSYEQYF
size: -; J: TRBJ2-7; V: TRBV5-1; D: -; DNA: TGCGCCAGCAGCGAGGGGACTGATGACTACGAGCAGTACTTC; CDR3: CASSEGTDDYEQYF
size: few; J: TRBJ2-7; V: TRBV24-1; D: TRBD1; DNA: TGTGCCACCTCGCCGGGACAGGGTCTACACGAGCAGTACTTC; CDR3: CATSPGQGLHEQYF
size: -; J: TRBJ2-3; V: TRBV27; D: -; DNA: TGTGCCAGCACCCCCCTCGATAAAGGGGTACACACAGATACGCAGTATTTT; CDR3: CASTPLDKGVHTDTQYF
size: -; J: TRBJ1-5; V: TRBV4-1; D: -; DNA: TGCGCCAGCAGCCAAGTAGGGGTGAGCAATCAGCCCCAGCATTTT; CDR3: CASSQVGVSNQPQHF
size: -; J: TRBJ1-2; V: TRBV25-1; D: -; DNA: TGTGCCAGCAGTGAAGTGGGGGCCCATGGCTACACCTTC; CDR3: CASSEVGAHGYTF
size: -; J: TRBJ1-2; V: TRBV19; D: -; DNA: TGTGCCAGTAACACAGGGCTCGCTAACTATGGCTACACCTTC; CDR3: CASNTGLANYGYTF
size: -; J: TRBJ1-2; V: TRBV7-8; D: TRBD1; DNA: TGTGCCAGCAGCTTAGAAGGACAGGCGAGCTACACCTTC; CDR3: CASSLEGQASYTF
size: -; J: TRBJ1-1; V: TRBV5-6; D: -; DNA: TGTGCCAGCAGCTTGGGGAGTTACACTGAAGCTTTCTTT; CDR3: CASSLGSYTEAFF
size: -; J: TRBJ1-5; V: TRBV19; D: -; DNA: TGTGCCAGTACAGGGATGGGTAGCAATCAGCCCCAGCATTTT; CDR3: CASTGMGSNQPQHF
size: -; J: TRBJ2-7; V: TRBV7-9; D: -; DNA: TGTGCCAGCAGCAGTTCCCGTACGGGTTCCTACGAGCAGTACTTC; CDR3: CASSSSRTGSYEQYF
size: once; J: TRBJ1-2; V: TRBV19; D: TRBD1; DNA: TGTGCCAGTAGTGCAGGACAGGGGGGCTATGGCTACACCTTC; CDR3: CASSAGQGGYGYTF
size: -; J: TRBJ2-1; V: TRBV7-8; D: TRBD1; DNA: TGTGCCAGCAGCTTAAGCGCCCCCGGGACAGGGTCCAATGAGCAGTTCTTC; CDR3: CASSLSAPGTGSNEQFF
size: -; J: TRBJ2-1; V: TRBV24-1; D: -; DNA: TGTGCCACCAGTATTAGCTCCTACAATGAGCAGTTCTTC; CDR3: CATSISSYNEQFF
size: -; J: TRBJ2-7; V: TRBV29-1; D: TRBD2; DNA: TGCAGCGTTGAAGACCCCCTAGCGGCAAGGGGCGAGCAGTACTTC; CDR3: CSVEDPLAARGEQYF
size: -; J: TRBJ1-3; V: TRBV28; D: -; DNA: TGTGCCAGCAGTACGCTACAGGGTGCGGGAAACACCATATATTTT; CDR3: CASSTLQGAGNTIYF
size: -; J: TRBJ2-3; V: TRBV15; D: TRBD2; DNA: TGTGCCACCAGCAGAGGATTAACTAGCGGAACAGATACGCAGTATTTT; CDR3: CATSRGLTSGTDTQYF
size: once; J: TRBJ2-5; V: TRBV3-1/TRBV3-2; D: -; DNA: TGTGCCAGCAGCCCTCGTACAGACCAAGAGACCCAGTACTTC; CDR3: CASSPRTDQETQYF
size: -; J: TRBJ2-7; V: TRBV19; D: TRBD1; DNA: TGTGCCAGTAGTCCCTTTTATTCCCGGACAGGGCACGAGCAGTACTTC; CDR3: CASSPFYSRTGHEQYF
size: -; J: TRBJ1-2; V: TRBV7-9; D: TRBD1; DNA: TGTGCCAGCAGCTCCACAGGGGCCGGCGGCTATGGCTACACCTTC; CDR3: CASSSTGAGGYGYTF
size: -; J: TRBJ2-7; V: TRBV5-1; D: -; DNA: TGCGCCAGCAGCACCGGACAAGAGCAGTACTTC; CDR3: CASSTGQEQYF
size: -; J: TRBJ2-1; V: TRBV4-3; D: -; DNA: TGCGCCAGCAGCCAATCGGGGGACAATGAGCAGTTCTTC; CDR3: CASSQSGDNEQFF
size: once; J: TRBJ2-7; V: TRBV6-5; D: -; DNA: TGTGCCAGCATGAGGGAGGCAGGGGGTTTCGAGCAGTACTTC; CDR3: CASMREAGGFEQYF
size: -; J: TRBJ1-6; V: TRBV28; D: TRBD1; DNA: TGTGCCAGCAGCTCGGGACAGGGTAATTCACCCCTCCACTTT; CDR3: CASSSGQGNSPLHF
size: -; J: TRBJ1-4; V: TRBV4-1; D: -; DNA: TGCGCCAGCAGCCAAGCTTCAGCAACTAATGAAAAACTGTTTTTT; CDR3: CASSQASATNEKLFF
size: -; J: TRBJ2-7; V: TRBV11-2; D: -; DNA: TGTGCCAGCAGCTTAGTCCCTCCAGGGTCCTATTTCTCCTACGAGCAGTACTTC; CDR3: CASSLVPPGSYFSYEQYF
size: -; J: TRBJ2-5; V: TRBV25-1; D: -; DNA: TGTGCCAGCAGGGATGGGCGGAGGGGAGAGACCCAGTACTTC; CDR3: CASRDGRRGETQYF
size: -; J: TRBJ2-5; V: TRBV21-1; D: -; DNA: -; CDR3: CASSLNDVAGGNTQETQYF
size: once; J: TRBJ2-5; V: TRBV7-2; D: -; DNA: TGTGCCAGCAGCTTAGTCCCGGACAGAGTCCAAGAGACCCAGTACTTC; CDR3: CASSLVPDRVQETQYF
size: -; J: TRBJ2-5; V: TRBV25-1; D: TRBD2; DNA: TGTGCCAGCAGTGAGACTAGCCGGGAGACCCAGTACTTC; CDR3: CASSETSRETQYF
size: -; J: TRBJ1-5; V: TRBV3-1/TRBV3-2; D: TRBD1; DNA: TGTGCCAGCAGCCAAGCAGGGACAGGTAGCAATCAGCCCCAGCATTTT; CDR3: CASSQAGTGSNQPQHF
size: -; J: TRBJ1-2; V: TRBV27; D: TRBD1; DNA: TGTGCCAGCAGTTTTTGGGGACAGGGTGGCTATGGCTACACCTTC; CDR3: CASSFWGQGGYGYTF
size: few; J: TRBJ2-7; V: TRBV18; D: -; DNA: TGTGCCAGCTCACCAGGGGGCAGCTACGAGCAGTACTTC; CDR3: CASSPGGSYEQYF